These 32 T cell receptor beta chains were sequenced from one sample in a study of blood T cell repertoires in COVID-19. The assay was immunoSEQ multiplex PCR, and TCRdb's table has in-frame clones only and misses some. The repertoire holds 130,000 or so clones, with 85% to 90% as singletons. The sequenced sample consisted of peripheral blood. These receptors originate from a woman aged 45-60 years with acute or convalescent COVID-19.

This chain joins TRBV7-9 and TRBJ1-4; D may be TRBD1 (5 bases). The CDR3 extends over 14 amino acids. Germline V gene data show CDR1 as SEHNR and CDR2 as FQNEAQ (reference sequence). The V and J ends lost 4 bases and 1 base respectively, with 7 bases between them. CDR3 sequence reads: CASSYGGTNEKLFF. The CDR3 DNA is TGTGCCAGCAGCTACGGGGGAACTAATGAAAAACTGTTTTTT.

The V gene is TRBV11-2, the J gene TRBJ2-3; the D is unclear. CDR1 SGHAT and CDR2 FQNNGV come from the germline V gene. The CDR3 extends over 15 amino acids. Trimming shortened V by 1 base and J by 6 bases, and 14 bases separated the two germline ends. Here the CDR3 reads CASSLVRNPFDTQYF. CDR3 DNA sequence: TGTGCCAGCAGCTTAGTCAGGAACCCGTTCGATACGCAGTATTTT.

V usage is TRBV29-1 and J usage is TRBJ2-1; 7 nucleotides agree with TRBD1. Per the germline V gene, CDR1 is SQVTM and CDR2 is ANQGSEA. The junction had 3 bases not matched to a gene; V was cut back by 6 bases and J by 4 bases. CDR3 length: 12 amino acids. CDR3 sequence: CSVPGQYNEQFF. In nucleotides, the CDR3 is TGCAGCGTACCGGGACAGTACAATGAGCAGTTCTTC.

The chain combines TRBV6-6 with TRBJ1-2; 10 nucleotides align to TRBD1. The CDR3 has 15 amino acids. Trimming took 0 bases from V and 5 from J; bases not matched to a gene: 3. Germline V gives CDR1 MNHNY, CDR2 SVGAGI (reference sequence). The DNA of the CDR3 is TGTGCCAGCAGTTACTCCGACAGGGGGCTGTATGGCTACACCTTC. Residues: CASSYSDRGLYGYTF.

The rearrangement joins TRBV30 to TRBJ1-1; D might be TRBD1 (5 bases). V was cut by 2 bases and J by 3 bases, with 10 bases left in between. In germline, CDR1 is GTSNPN, CDR2 SVGIG (reference sequence). The CDR3 has 13 amino acids. CDR3 region: CAWSLGADTEAFF. The CDR3, as DNA: TGTGCCTGGAGTTTAGGGGCCGACACTGAAGCTTTCTTT.

The chain carries TRBV30 and TRBJ1-5; D is perhaps TRBD1 (5 bases). Germline lookup yields CDR1 GTSNPN and CDR2 SVGIG (reference sequence). The CDR3 has 13 amino acids. V lost 2 bases and J lost 7, with 12 bases in between. CDR3 nucleotides: TGTGCCTGGAGTCATCGGGGGATCCAGCCCCAGCATTTT. This sequence encodes CAWSHRGIQPQHF.

This chain uses TRBV30 with TRBJ1-1; possibly TRBD1 for D (5 bases). Germline lookup yields CDR1 GTSNPN and CDR2 SVGIG (reference sequence). The V gene lost 0 bases and the J gene lost 9 bases, with 14 bases spanning the gap. This CDR3 region has 13 residues. The CDR3 here is CAWSVPGGKKAFF. The CDR3 nucleotides are TGTGCCTGGAGTGTCCCGGGGGGGAAAAAAGCTTTCTTT.

The gene calls are TRBV2 and TRBJ2-5; D might be TRBD1 (6 bases). Germline CDR1 reads SNHLY; CDR2 reads FYNNEI. The CDR3 has 13 amino acids. Trimming cost V 6 bases and J 2 bases, with 10 bases left between them. The CDR3 bases are TGTGCCAGCAGCCGGACAGAACAAGAGACCCAGTACTTC. This gives the protein CASSRTEQETQYF.

The gene calls are TRBV5-5 and TRBJ1-2, with 10 bases fitting TRBD1. V lost 3 bases to trimming and J lost 3 bases; unmatched junction nucleotides: 5. Germline values: CDR1 SGHKS, CDR2 YYEKEE (reference sequence). The CDR3 sequence is 15 residues long. The CDR3 loop reads CASSSPGQGYYGYTF. CDR3 in DNA: TGTGCCAGCAGCTCGCCGGGACAGGGGTACTATGGCTACACCTTC.

The chain recombines TRBV7-8 with TRBJ1-1; D is possibly TRBD1 (6 bases). CDR1 is SGHVS and CDR2 is FQNEAQ in the germline V gene. The CDR3 is 18 residues long. V was clipped by 7 bases and J by 4 bases, with 28 bases between them. The CDR3 sequence is CASTTGGGAGAMSTEAFF. The DNA of the CDR3 is TGTGCCAGCACCACAGGCGGGGGCGCGGGGGCCATGAGCACTGAAGCTTTCTTT.

The gene calls are TRBV9 and TRBJ1-5; D remains ambiguous. CDR3 length equals 13 residues. Looked up from germline, CDR1 is SGDLS and CDR2 is YYNGEE. The ends were cut back, 4 bases at V and 9 bases at J, with 14 bases in the middle. CDR3 in DNA: TGTGCCAGCAGCACGACTGTGGAGACGCCCCAGCATTTT. Protein: CASSTTVETPQHF.

This chain joins TRBV15 and TRBJ1-2; 10 bases align to TRBD1. CDR3 length: 14 amino acids. Trimming cost V 6 bases and J 2 bases; bases outside gene matches: 3. The germline V gene has CDR1 LNHNV and CDR2 YYDKDF (reference sequence). This CDR3 is CATSGQGGNYGYTF. In DNA, the CDR3 is TGTGCCACCAGTGGACAGGGGGGAAACTATGGCTACACCTTC.

The chain is built from TRBV27 and TRBJ1-2; 7 nucleotides match TRBD1. Germline V gene sequence: CDR1 MNHEY, CDR2 SMNVEV (reference sequence). V lost 0 bases, J lost 8 bases, and 6 bases stayed unmatched. The CDR3 spans 14 residues. The CDR3 DNA is TGTGCCAGCAGTTTATCGTCGGACAGGCGAGGCTACACCTTC. Protein: CASSLSSDRRGYTF.

This rearrangement joins TRBV10-2 to TRBJ2-7; TRBD1 agrees at 9 bases. Germline V gene lookup returns CDR1 WSHSY and CDR2 SAAADI. CDR3 length: 15 amino acids. V shed 4 bases and J 4 bases; nucleotides not matched to a gene: 8. The CDR3 DNA reads as TGCGCCAGCAGTGCGCTAGGGACAGGGTCTTACGAGCAGTACTTC. It is translated as CASSALGTGSYEQYF.

This chain links TRBV5-4 with TRBJ2-2; D is possibly TRBD2 (5 bases). CDR1 SGHNT and CDR2 YYREEE come from the germline V gene (reference sequence). The CDR3 is 13 amino acids. Trimming removed 4 bases at V and 3 bases at J, with 7 bases between. The CDR3, as DNA: TGTGCCAGCAGCATGCGGGACACCGGGGAGCTGTTTTTT. This sequence encodes CASSMRDTGELFF.

This clone was picked up a small number of times. The chain combines TRBV2 with TRBJ2-1, with TRBD1 identical over 9 bases. V was pared by 6 bases and J by 2 bases, with 11 bases of the junction left unmatched. CDR1 is SNHLY and CDR2 is FYNNEI in the germline V gene. The CDR3 spans 17 residues. The DNA for the CDR3 is TGTGCCAGCAGACCATTACCAGGGACAGGGACCTACAATGAGCAGTTCTTC. It yields the protein CASRPLPGTGTYNEQFF. The variable domain in full, with the rest retrieved from reference TRBV2 and TRBJ2-1, is EPEVTQTPSHQVTQMGQEVILRCVPISNHLYFYWYRQILGQKVEFLVSFYNNEISEKSEIFDDQFSVERPDGSNFTLKIRSTKLEDSAMYFCASRPLPGTGTYNEQFFGPGTRLTVL.

The CDR3 loop is CASNPGAGGQETQYF. The CDR3 DNA follows: TGTGCCAGCAATCCTGGAGCGGGGGGACAAGAGACCCAGTACTTC. The V gene is TRBV2, the J gene TRBJ2-5; 9 bases align to TRBD2. The CDR3 extends over 15 amino acids. Germline V gives CDR1 SNHLY, CDR2 FYNNEI. V lost 7 bases, J lost 2 bases, and 8 bases stayed unmatched.

The gene calls are TRBV18 and TRBJ2-7; TRBD2 agrees at 14 bases. The germline V gene encodes CDR1 KGHSH and CDR2 LQKENI. V was pared by 5 bases and J by 0 bases, with 12 bases of the junction left unmatched. The CDR3 is 19 residues long. This chain's CDR3 is CASSNRPGLAGGSSYEQYF. The CDR3 DNA reads TGTGCCAGCTCAAATAGGCCTGGACTAGCGGGAGGCAGCTCCTACGAGCAGTACTTC.

This clone was observed a single time. The gene calls are TRBV19 and TRBJ2-3, with TRBD2 matching over 7 bases. J gave up 5 bases and V 6 bases, and 14 bases lay outside the gene matches. CDR1 and CDR2 (germline): LNHDA, SQIVND (reference sequence). This CDR3 has 16 amino acids. The CDR3, as DNA: TGTGCCAGTAGCTACACTCTGGGGGGGACGGAAGATACGCAGTATTTT. Amino acids: CASSYTLGGTEDTQYF.

This chain connects TRBV30 to TRBJ1-2; a weak D match, TRBD1 (6 bases). Germline loops: CDR1 GTSNPN, CDR2 SVGIG (reference sequence). The CDR3 covers 15 residues. The V and J ends lost 2 bases and 1 base respectively, with 14 bases between them. CDR3 nucleotide sequence: TGTGCCTGGAGTTGGGACATTTATGTTAACTATGGCTACACCTTC. It translates to CAWSWDIYVNYGYTF.

The CDR3 protein is CASSPTSGALSYNEQFF. The CDR3 DNA reads as TGTGCCAGCTCACCGACTAGCGGGGCCCTCTCCTACAATGAGCAGTTCTTC. The chain carries TRBV18 and TRBJ2-1, with TRBD2 matching over 11 bases. Germline assignment: CDR1 KGHSH and CDR2 LQKENI. This CDR3 spans 17 amino acids. Losses at the gene ends were 3 bases for V and 0 bases for J; bases not matched to a gene: 4. Looking up the rest from reference TRBV18 and TRBJ2-1 gives the full variable domain: NAGVMQNPRHLVRRRGQEARLRCSPMKGHSHVYWYRQLPEEGLKFMVYLQKENIIDESGMPKERFSAEFPKEGPSILRIQQVVRGDSAAYFCASSPTSGALSYNEQFFGPGTRLTVL.

The chain combines TRBV2 with TRBJ1-5; possibly TRBD1 for D (5 bases). This CDR3 spans 15 amino acids. Germline values: CDR1 SNHLY, CDR2 FYNNEI. Deletions cut 4 bases from V and 4 bases from J, with 14 bases between. The CDR3 bases are TGTGCCAGCAGTGCAGGGCAGACCCTTAATCAGCCCCAGCATTTT. Its translation: CASSAGQTLNQPQHF.

This chain uses TRBV7-2 with TRBJ2-1, with 9 bases fitting TRBD2. CDR1 SGHTA and CDR2 FQGNSA come from the germline V gene. Losses at the gene ends were 5 bases for V and 8 bases for J; bases not matched to a gene: 10. This CDR3 region has 15 residues. Here the CDR3 reads CASSTRLAENDEQFF. DNA for the CDR3: TGTGCCAGCAGCACAAGACTAGCGGAGAACGATGAGCAGTTCTTC.

This clone appeared once. CDR3 nucleotides: TGCAGCGTGACCTCCAGGGGTGGGTATGGCTACACCTTC. Its translation: CSVTSRGGYGYTF. The genes are TRBV29-1 and TRBJ1-2; possibly TRBD1 for D (6 bases). Germline V gives CDR1 SQVTM, CDR2 ANQGSEA. CDR3 size: 13 residues. V was clipped by 6 bases and J by 5 bases, with 16 bases between them.

This clone was recorded once. CDR3 amino acids: CASSGPGTGSGTDTQYF. CDR3 sequence (DNA): TGTGCCAGCAGTGGCCCCGGGACAGGGTCGGGCACAGATACGCAGTATTTT. The chain joins TRBV28 to TRBJ2-3; TRBD1 matches at 9 bases. V shed 5 bases and J 1 base; nucleotides not matched to a gene: 10. The CDR3 extends over 17 amino acids. Germline V gene data show CDR1 as MDHEN and CDR2 as SYDVKM.

This chain links TRBV5-1 with TRBJ2-2; the D gene is possibly TRBD1 (6 bases). This CDR3 comprises 16 residues. The germline CDR1 and CDR2 sequences are SGHRS and YFSETQ. The V end was cut by 4 bases, the J end by 0 bases, with 13 bases between. The CDR3 here is CASSPGTPTNTGELFF. The CDR3 DNA follows: TGCGCCAGCAGCCCAGGGACACCGACGAACACCGGGGAGCTGTTTTTT. Full variable domain (remainder filled in from reference TRBV5-1 and TRBJ2-2): KAGVTQTPRYLIKTRGQQVTLSCSPISGHRSVSWYQQTPGQGLQFLFEYFSETQRNKGNFPGRFSGRQFSNSRSEMNVSTLELGDSALYLCASSPGTPTNTGELFFGEGSRLTVL.

This clone showed up just once. The V and J genes are TRBV5-4 and TRBJ1-1; a possible D gene is TRBD1 (6 bases). The length of the CDR3 is 14 residues. Germline V CDR1 and CDR2: SGHNT, YYREEE (reference sequence). The V gene lost 2 bases and the J gene lost 4 bases, with 12 bases spanning the gap. The CDR3 sequence: CASSLQGGRTEAFF. CDR3 sequence (DNA): TGTGCCAGCAGCTTACAGGGCGGGCGCACTGAAGCTTTCTTT.

The rearrangement links TRBV29-1 to TRBJ1-2; TRBD1 might be the D (6 bases). The CDR3 runs to 12 residues. Germline-derived CDR1 and CDR2 are SQVTM and ANQGSEA. With 3 bases removed from V and 4 bases from J, the gap between germline ends came to 9 bases. CDR3 nucleotide sequence: TGCAGCGTTGAGGGGGCGCGCTATGGCTACACCTTC. As protein: CSVEGARYGYTF.

The rearrangement links TRBV18 to TRBJ2-6, with 9 bases that match TRBD1. The CDR3 covers 18 residues. Looked up from germline, CDR1 is KGHSH and CDR2 is LQKENI. Trimming cost V 2 bases and J 0 bases; bases outside gene matches: 5. Here the CDR3 DNA reads TGTGCCAGCTCACCATTCCGGGACAGGGTCTCTGGGGCCAACGTCCTGACTTTC. Translated, it gives CASSPFRDRVSGANVLTF.

This sequence joins TRBV6-6 and TRBJ2-6; D perhaps matches TRBD1 (6 bases). Germline CDR1 MNHNY, CDR2 SVGAGI (reference sequence). CDR3 size: 16 residues. Trimming removed 5 bases from V and 3 bases from J, with 14 bases in between. The chain's CDR3 is CASSGSTGSGANVLTF. The CDR3 DNA follows: TGTGCCAGCAGTGGATCAACAGGGAGTGGGGCCAACGTCCTGACTTTC.

This sequence joins TRBV5-4 and TRBJ2-7; D perhaps matches TRBD2 (5 bases). Trimming cost V 4 bases and J 0 bases, with 17 bases left between them. The CDR3 has 16 amino acids. Germline V gene data show CDR1 as SGHNT and CDR2 as YYREEE (reference sequence). The CDR3 sequence is CASSPMEAAYSYEQYF. CDR3 bases: TGTGCCAGCAGCCCAATGGAGGCAGCTTACTCCTACGAGCAGTACTTC.

The rearrangement links TRBV7-3 to TRBJ2-1; D is unresolved. Looked up from germline, CDR1 is SGHTA and CDR2 is FQGTGA. Between the trimmed V and J ends, which lost 5 bases and 5 bases, there was a span of 13 bases. The CDR3 loop spans 14 amino acids. CDR3 amino acids: CASSQIGGNNEQFF. The CDR3 DNA is TGTGCCAGCAGCCAAATAGGCGGAAACAATGAGCAGTTCTTC.